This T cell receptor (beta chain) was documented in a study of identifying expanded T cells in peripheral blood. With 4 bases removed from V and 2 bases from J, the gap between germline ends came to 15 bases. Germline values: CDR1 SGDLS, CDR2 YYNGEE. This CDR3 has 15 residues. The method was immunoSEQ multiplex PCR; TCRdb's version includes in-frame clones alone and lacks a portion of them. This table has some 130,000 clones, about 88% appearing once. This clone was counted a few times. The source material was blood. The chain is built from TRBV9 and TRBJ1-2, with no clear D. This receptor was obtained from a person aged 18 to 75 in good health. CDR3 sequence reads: CASSYTPGTNYGYTF. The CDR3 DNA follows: TGTGCCAGCAGCTATACCCCGGGAACCAACTATGGCTACACCTTC.